The rows below give T cell receptor beta chains drawn from one sample of a study of blood T cell repertoires in COVID-19. Measured with immunoSEQ multiplex PCR; TCRdb has only the in-frame clones, and not every one. The sample has roughly 200,000 clones; about four fifths are singletons. Specimen: peripheral blood. These receptors all stem from a woman in her 40s with COVID-19, enrolled during active disease. Each CDR3 is given with its conserved first and last residue. Fields, in order: D gene, V gene, J gene, clone size, CDR3 protein, CDR3 DNA. A D gene is named only where the DNA matches it firmly. The listing skips clone size in some rows; elsewhere it reads once, few, many or a size class.

>NA|TRBV4-1|TRBJ1-5|NA
CASSQESTVNQPQHF
TGCGCCAGCAGCCAAGAATCGACAGTCAATCAGCCCCAGCATTTT
>NA|TRBV5-4|TRBJ1-2|few
CASSPPYRITGYTF
TGTGCCAGCAGCCCCCCCTATCGTATAACTGGCTACACCTTC
>NA|TRBV5-1|TRBJ1-2|NA
CASSPLIEGRRGYTF
TGCGCCAGCAGCCCCCTGATAGAGGGCCGGAGAGGCTACACCTTC
>TRBD1|TRBV29-1|TRBJ2-5|NA
CSVAGTGAETQYF
TGCAGCGTCGCCGGGACAGGGGCAGAGACCCAGTACTTC
>NA|TRBV11-2|TRBJ2-1|NA
CASSLDPGSGAYNEQFF
TGTGCCAGCAGCTTAGACCCCGGCAGCGGAGCCTACAATGAGCAGTTCTTC
>NA|TRBV27|TRBJ2-2|once
CASSPLDRPPNTGELFF
TGTGCCAGCAGTCCCCTGGACAGACCTCCGAACACCGGGGAGCTGTTTTTT
>TRBD1|TRBV27|TRBJ1-2|once
CASSLKGQGAGYTF
TGTGCCAGCAGTTTAAAGGGCCAGGGGGCTGGCTACACCTTC
>TRBD1|TRBV15|TRBJ2-5|NA
CATSREGTGGGKTQYF
TGTGCCACCAGCAGGGAAGGGACAGGGGGCGGAAAGACCCAGTACTTC
>NA|TRBV30|TRBJ2-7|NA
CAWSFGFQKNGYEQYF
TGTGCCTGGAGCTTCGGGTTCCAGAAAAATGGTTACGAGCAGTACTTC
>TRBD2|TRBV5-4|TRBJ2-2|NA
CASSTRGAGELFF
TGTGCCAGCAGCACACGGGGGGCCGGGGAGCTGTTTTTT
>NA|TRBV30|TRBJ2-5|NA
CAWSGTQRAETQYF
TGTGCCTGGAGTGGTACACAGCGGGCAGAGACCCAGTACTTC
>TRBD2|TRBV7-9|TRBJ2-5|many
CASSYIAGQETQYF
TGTGCCAGCAGCTATATAGCGGGCCAAGAGACCCAGTACTTC
>TRBD1|TRBV6-1|TRBJ1-6|NA
CASSEASQGASPLHF
TGTGCCAGCAGTGAAGCTTCACAGGGGGCCTCACCCCTCCACTTT
>NA|TRBV4-2|TRBJ2-7|NA
CASSQERGGKQYF
TGTGCCAGCAGCCAAGAAAGGGGGGGTAAGCAGTACTTC
>NA|TRBV6-5|TRBJ1-1|NA
CASSYIRQAEAFF
TGTGCCAGCAGTTATATCCGGCAGGCTGAAGCTTTCTTT
>NA|TRBV4-1|TRBJ2-3|NA
CASSPRELIDTQYF
TGCGCCAGCAGCCCACGGGAGTTGATAGATACGCAGTATTTT
>TRBD2|TRBV30|TRBJ2-2|NA
CAWSVIIAGVQTGELFF
TGTGCCTGGAGTGTAATAATTGCGGGAGTACAGACCGGGGAGCTGTTTTTT
>TRBD1|TRBV7-2|TRBJ2-2|NA
CASSWDRLGELFF
TGTGCCAGCAGCTGGGACAGACTCGGGGAGCTGTTTTTT
>TRBD1|TRBV5-1|TRBJ1-1|NA
CASSWGQTNTEAFF
TGCGCCAGCAGTTGGGGACAGACGAACACTGAAGCTTTCTTT
>NA|TRBV6-5|TRBJ2-3|few
CASKTGVTSTDTQYF
TGTGCCAGCAAGACCGGGGTTACTAGCACAGATACGCAGTATTTT
>NA|TRBV11-2|TRBJ2-1|NA
CASSSSFAGNEQFF
TGTGCCAGCAGCAGTAGTTTCGCGGGCAATGAGCAGTTCTTC
>NA|TRBV7-8|TRBJ2-3|NA
CASSLTGLGTDTQYF
TGTGCCAGCAGCTTGACAGGCTTAGGGACAGATACGCAGTATTTT
>TRBD2|TRBV4-1|TRBJ2-2|NA
CASSQTLAGGSLTGELFF
TGCGCCAGCAGCCAAACACTAGCGGGGGGGTCGCTGACCGGGGAGCTGTTTTTT
>TRBD2|TRBV5-1|TRBJ2-1|NA
CASGPRKASGGGNEQFF
TGCGCCAGCGGCCCCCGGAAGGCTAGCGGGGGCGGGAATGAGCAGTTCTTC
>NA|TRBV9|TRBJ2-2|once
CASSPSTTGELFF
TGTGCCAGCAGCCCCTCGACTACCGGGGAGCTGTTTTTT
>NA|TRBV12-3/TRBV12-4|TRBJ2-1|few
CASTLGGPVEQFF
TGTGCCAGCACCTTGGGGGGGCCCGTTGAGCAGTTCTTC